This TCR beta chain was found in a study of cytomegalovirus exposure and HLA in healthy donors. Study-level findings and limits: Highly shared sequence variants in one cluster were likely a sequencing artifact.

The CDR3 sequence is 15 residues long. Germline V CDR1 and CDR2: MNHEY, SVGAGI. J gave up 7 bases and V 5 bases, and 8 bases lay outside the gene matches. The PCR used 60 Vbeta and 13 Jbeta primers. Generated by immunoSEQ multiplex PCR, the TCRdb table keeps only in-frame clones and is missing some. The table records around 130,000 clones, approximately 74% of them present only once. As concerns this clone: The antigen is undetermined.

The chain is built from TRBV6-5 and TRBJ1-5; 10 bases align to TRBD1. The origin of this receptor is a man in his forties in good health and CMV-seropositive. Sequencing was performed on PBMCs. The DNA of the CDR3 is TGTGCCAGCAGTCGACAGGGGGCTGGAAGGCAGCCCCAGCATTTT. It codes for CASSRQGAGRQPQHF.